A single sample is the source of the 27 T cell receptor beta chains below, sequenced in a study of blood T cells in healthy people across ages. A second PCR of about 7 to 12 cycles used a sample-barcoded 5' primer and a J-beta primer mix. Each CDR3 protein is one row after TCRdb ran MiXCR on the 5' RACE reads. The repertoire consists of hundreds of thousands of distinct CDR3 sequences, with more than 20% occurring once and the leading ten covering roughly 3.7%. The sequenced material came from blood. Every receptor here comes from an older man in good health.

Many counts were recorded for this clonotype. V is TRBV3-1 and J is TRBJ2-7, with TRBD2 matching 10 bases. The junction had 6 bases not matched to a gene; V was cut back by 1 base and J by 6 bases. The V gene's germline CDR1 is LGHDT and CDR2 YNNKEL (reference sequence). This CDR3 comprises 15 residues. The DNA for the CDR3 is TGTGCCAGCAGCCAAGCTGCTAGCGGGAGTTTCGAGCAGTACTTC. Residues: CASSQAASGSFEQYF.

This chain uses TRBV20-1 with TRBJ1-2; D remains ambiguous. The CDR3 is 11 residues long. The V and J ends lost 3 bases and 3 bases respectively, with 5 bases between them. In germline, CDR1 is DFQATT, CDR2 SNEGSKA (reference sequence). CDR3 amino acids: CSARSDYGYTF. The CDR3 DNA is TGCAGTGCTAGGTCGGACTATGGCTACACCTTC.

There are a few counts of this clonotype. The chain combines TRBV20-1 with TRBJ1-1; 8 bases are shared with TRBD1. Trimming at V came to 5 bases and at J to 4 bases, leaving 3 bases not matched to a gene. This CDR3 region has 12 residues. Germline CDR1 DFQATT, CDR2 SNEGSKA (reference sequence). CDR3: CSARQGSTEAFF. The CDR3, as DNA: TGCAGTGCTCGACAGGGGTCCACTGAAGCTTTCTTT.

In this sample, this clonotype turned up many times. The V and J genes are TRBV5-1 and TRBJ2-1, with 7 bases lining up with TRBD2. This CDR3 is 15 amino acids long. Germline loops: CDR1 SGHRS, CDR2 YFSETQ. V lost 3 bases, J lost 8 bases, and 11 bases stayed unmatched. The DNA of the CDR3 is TGCGCCAGCAGCTATTCTAGCGGCCCGGGCGATGAGCAGTTCTTC. Its protein is CASSYSSGPGDEQFF. Full variable domain (missing parts from reference TRBV5-1 and TRBJ2-1): KAGVTQTPRYLIKTRGQQVTLSCSPISGHRSVSWYQQTPGQGLQFLFEYFSETQRNKGNFPGRFSGRQFSNSRSEMNVSTLELGDSALYLCASSYSSGPGDEQFFGPGTRLTVL.

The rearrangement uses TRBV7-9 and TRBJ2-1; the match to TRBD2 covers 10 bases. In germline, CDR1 is SEHNR, CDR2 FQNEAQ (reference sequence). J was trimmed by 7 bases and V by 1 base; bases with no gene match: 4. CDR3 length: 15 residues. CDR3 nucleotides: TGTGCCAGCAGCTTAGATAGCGGGAGGAGGAATGAGCAGTTCTTC. Residues: CASSLDSGRRNEQFF.

This clonotype showed up just a few times. The junction departs from germline at one end; a sequencing error may be responsible. CDR3 residues: CAGSLDRASDTQYF. CDR3 nucleotides: TGCGCCGGCAGCTTAGACAGAGCGTCAGATACGCAGTATTTT. The rearrangement joins TRBV5-1 to TRBJ2-3; a possible D gene is TRBD1 (5 bases). Germline assignment: CDR1 SGHRS and CDR2 YFSETQ. The CDR3 totals 14 residues.

This clonotype was observed a handful of times. V gene TRBV5-6 combines with J gene TRBJ1-1; tentatively, D is TRBD1 (5 bases). Looked up from germline, CDR1 is SGHDT and CDR2 is YYEEEE. The length of the CDR3 is 15 residues. V was shortened by 0 bases and J by 4 bases, with 13 bases between the two germline ends. The CDR3, as DNA: TGTGCCAGCAGCTTGGATCAGGGTGAGTTCACTGAAGCTTTCTTT. It translates to CASSLDQGEFTEAFF. The full variable domain, completed using reference TRBV5-6 and TRBJ1-1, is DAGVTQSPTHLIKTRGQQVTLRCSPKSGHDTVSWYQQALGQGPQFIFQYYEEEERQRGNFPDRFSGHQFPNYSSELNVNALLLGDSALYLCASSLDQGEFTEAFFGQGTRLTVV.

This clonotype has a handful of counts. The chain has TRBV5-1 and TRBJ2-3; TRBD2 agrees at 11 bases. V gave up 0 bases and J gave up 3 bases; unmatched junction bases: 3. The CDR3 has 16 amino acids. Germline lookup yields CDR1 SGHRS and CDR2 YFSETQ. CDR3 DNA sequence: TGCGCCAGCAGCTTGGGGGCTAGCGGGAGGACAGATACGCAGTATTTT. Translated, it gives CASSLGASGRTDTQYF.

This chain uses TRBV9 with TRBJ1-1; D is undetermined. The germline V and J ends were trimmed by 6 bases and 5 bases, with 14 bases remaining between them. The CDR3 has 13 residues. Germline CDR1 SGDLS, CDR2 YYNGEE. The CDR3 region is CASTTHWDTEAFF. As DNA, the CDR3 is TGTGCCAGCACTACGCATTGGGATACTGAAGCTTTCTTT.

The chain combines TRBV5-6 with TRBJ2-4; 8 bases line up with TRBD1. After removal of 4 bases from V and 5 bases from J, the junction contained 14 bases not matched to a gene. The germline V gene has CDR1 SGHDT and CDR2 YYEEEE. CDR3 size: 17 residues. This CDR3 reads CASSPLSGQESENIQYF. DNA of the CDR3: TGTGCCAGCAGCCCCCTATCGGGACAGGAATCCGAAAACATTCAGTACTTC.

This clonotype has just a few counts. J is TRBJ2-5 and V is TRBV6-1; D not resolved. The germline V gene has CDR1 MNHNS and CDR2 SASEGT. V was cut by 3 bases and J by 14 bases, with 13 bases left in between. This CDR3 spans 11 amino acids. The CDR3 coding sequence is TGTGCCAGCAGTGAGCGGATAGTCCACTACTTC. Its protein is CASSERIVHYF.

The rearrangement joins TRBV11-3 to TRBJ2-1, with D possibly being TRBD1 or TRBD2 (5 bases each). The germline gives CDR1 SGHNT, CDR2 YENEEA. V was clipped by 5 bases and J by 8 bases, with 22 bases between them. The CDR3 length is 16 residues. The CDR3 DNA reads TGTGCCAGCAGCGACAACCCAGGGACCGGAGTCGATGAGCAGTTCTTC. Translating gives CASSDNPGTGVDEQFF. Supplemented by reference TRBV11-3 and TRBJ2-1, the full variable domain reads EAGVVQSPRYKIIEKKQPVAFWCNPISGHNTLYWYLQNLGQGPELLIRYENEEAVDDSQLPKDRFSAERLKGVDSTLKIQPAELGDSAVYLCASSDNPGTGVDEQFFGPGTRLTVL.

J is TRBJ2-4 and V is TRBV10-2; D may be TRBD2 (6 bases). This CDR3 has 15 residues. V dropped 3 bases and J dropped 7 bases, with 16 bases sitting between them. CDR1 and CDR2 (germline): WSHSY, SAAADI. This chain's CDR3 is CASSDPGTGRNIQYF. The CDR3 DNA sequence: TGCGCCAGCAGTGATCCCGGGACTGGAAGGAACATTCAGTACTTC.

This chain joins TRBV6-6 and TRBJ2-1, with TRBD2 matching 9 bases. CDR1 and CDR2 (germline): MNHNY, SVGAGI (reference sequence). This CDR3 has 16 residues. V lost 4 bases to trimming and J lost 2 bases; unmatched junction nucleotides: 6. CDR3 protein: CASSFRREGPYNEQFF. CDR3 coding DNA: TGTGCCAGCAGTTTTCGGCGGGAGGGCCCCTACAATGAGCAGTTCTTC.

The rearrangement links TRBV5-4 to TRBJ1-2, with no clear D. V lost 4 bases and J 4 bases, leaving 14 bases between the germline ends. This CDR3 has 14 amino acids. CDR1 is SGHNT and CDR2 is YYREEE in the germline V gene (reference sequence). CDR3 sequence reads: CASSPPGRAYGYTF. DNA of the CDR3: TGTGCCAGCAGCCCTCCGGGGAGGGCCTATGGCTACACCTTC.

This clonotype was counted a few times. This chain connects TRBV28 to TRBJ2-1; 8 nucleotides align to TRBD2. CDR1 is MDHEN, CDR2 SYDVKM, per germline. The CDR3 is 16 amino acids. J was trimmed by 3 bases and V by 2 bases; bases with no gene match: 6. The CDR3 nucleotides read TGTGCCAGCAGTTTAGCAGCGGGAGTGGTCTACAATGAGCAGTTCTTC. Translation: CASSLAAGVVYNEQFF.

This clonotype was seen at least ten times. CDR3 amino acids: CASSKILDTQYF. The CDR3 DNA sequence: TGTGCCAGCAGTAAGATACTGGATACGCAGTATTTT. The genes are TRBV12-3 or TRBV12-4 and TRBJ2-3; D is unresolved. This CDR3 region has 12 residues. Trimming removed 5 bases from V and 6 bases from J, with 9 bases in between.

V usage is TRBV20-1 and J usage is TRBJ1-5; TRBD1 aligns across 9 bases. Germline-derived CDR1 and CDR2 are DFQATT and SNEGSKA (reference sequence). The CDR3 is 15 residues long. V dropped 6 bases and J dropped 2; count of bases not matched to a gene: 8. This CDR3 is CSASTGGAGNQPQHF. The CDR3 DNA is TGCAGTGCCAGTACAGGGGGCGCGGGCAATCAGCCCCAGCATTTT.

CDR3 loop: CSAPSGTSGRAQYF. CDR3 in DNA: TGCAGTGCGCCATCGGGGACTAGCGGGAGGGCGCAGTATTTT. The chain employs TRBV20-1 and TRBJ2-3, with 16 nucleotides matching TRBD2. This CDR3 has 14 amino acids. Germline CDR1 reads DFQATT; CDR2 reads SNEGSKA (reference sequence). The junction had 7 bases not matched to a gene; V was cut back by 6 bases and J by 10 bases.

This sequence joins TRBV3-1 and TRBJ1-1; 7 nucleotides line up with TRBD1. The CDR3 has 16 amino acids. Germline CDR1 is LGHDT and CDR2 is YNNKEL (reference sequence). Unmatched junction bases numbered 9, after V lost 4 bases and J lost 1 base. CDR3 amino acids: CASSLTGTGENTEAFF. The CDR3 DNA reads as TGTGCCAGCAGCCTGACTGGAACAGGGGAGAACACTGAAGCTTTCTTT.

The chain combines TRBV7-9 with TRBJ2-1; 7 nucleotides line up with TRBD1. The CDR3 extends over 16 amino acids. V lost 5 bases to trimming and J lost 0 bases; unmatched junction nucleotides: 7. From germline, CDR1 is SEHNR and CDR2 FQNEAQ (reference sequence). The CDR3 DNA sequence: TGTGCCAGCAGCCGTTTACAGGGGAACTCCTACAATGAGCAGTTCTTC. It is translated as CASSRLQGNSYNEQFF.

The rearrangement uses TRBV29-1 and TRBJ1-1; D is possibly TRBD1 (6 bases). Germline values: CDR1 SQVTM, CDR2 ANQGSEA. The V and J ends lost 7 bases and 2 bases respectively, with 17 bases between them. The CDR3 runs to 14 residues. The chain's CDR3 is CSAETGLGNTEAFF. Here the CDR3 DNA reads TGCAGCGCGGAAACAGGGTTGGGAAACACTGAAGCTTTCTTT.

The chain recombines TRBV10-3 with TRBJ2-3; D is possibly TRBD2 (6 bases). Germline assignment: CDR1 ENHRY and CDR2 SYGVKD. Trimming shortened V by 8 bases and J by 2 bases, and 14 bases separated the two germline ends. This CDR3 has 14 residues. This CDR3 reads CAIQGRGITDTQYF. The CDR3 DNA sequence: TGTGCCATCCAGGGACGGGGGATCACAGATACGCAGTATTTT.

V usage is TRBV6-1 and J usage is TRBJ2-7, with 8 positions matching TRBD1. This CDR3 has 15 amino acids. Losses at the gene ends were 8 bases for V and 0 bases for J; bases not matched to a gene: 9. Germline V CDR1 and CDR2: MNHNS, SASEGT. This chain's CDR3 is CASAISGTGSYEQYF. As DNA, the CDR3 is TGTGCCAGCGCTATCTCTGGGACAGGCTCCTACGAGCAGTACTTC.

The V call is TRBV5-6, the J call TRBJ2-7; possibly TRBD1 for D (6 bases). Germline V gives CDR1 SGHDT, CDR2 YYEEEE. V lost 3 bases and J 5 bases, leaving 18 bases between the germline ends. The CDR3 totals 15 residues. The CDR3 DNA follows: TGTGCCAGCAGCTCGCTCGGCAGGGGAATCAACGAGCAGTACTTC. Its translation: CASSSLGRGINEQYF.

The genes are TRBV6-1 and TRBJ2-4; 10 bases agree with TRBD1. V lost 3 bases, J lost 1 base, and 12 bases stayed unmatched. This CDR3 spans 19 amino acids. Germline assignment: CDR1 MNHNS and CDR2 SASEGT. In DNA form, the CDR3 reads TGTGCCAGCAGTGACCCAGACAGGGGGCCCTCCGAGGCCAAAAACATTCAGTACTTC. Translation gives CASSDPDRGPSEAKNIQYF.

The sample holds many counts of this clonotype. This chain connects TRBV5-1 to TRBJ2-5; D is uncertain. This CDR3 is built from 14 residues. V was cut by 4 bases and J by 2 bases, with 12 bases left in between. CDR1 and CDR2 from the germline V gene are SGHRS and YFSETQ. The CDR3 nucleotides are TGCGCCAGCAGCCCCATCGTCGGTCAAGAGACCCAGTACTTC. Amino acid sequence: CASSPIVGQETQYF.